This T cell receptor beta chain was recorded in a study of cytomegalovirus exposure and HLA in healthy donors. The primer mix had 60 Vbeta and 13 Jbeta primers. Assay: immunoSEQ multiplex PCR; the TCRdb copy retains only in-frame clones and omits some. This table has some 110,000 clones, 70% to 80% appearing once. This sequence was found in a boy between 10 and 17 years old in good health and CMV-seronegative. The material sequenced was PBMCs.

CDR3 nucleotide sequence: TGCGCCAGCAGCTTGAGGGGAGGGCCTATGTACGAGCAGTACTTC. Translation: CASSLRGGPMYEQYF. V gene TRBV5-1 combines with J gene TRBJ2-7; 7 nucleotides line up with TRBD2. Germline V gives CDR1 SGHRS, CDR2 YFSETQ. This CDR3 comprises 15 residues. Trimming at V came to 1 base and at J to 4 bases, leaving 8 bases not matched to a gene. Drawing the rest from reference TRBV5-1 and TRBJ2-7, the complete variable domain is KAGVTQTPRYLIKTRGQQVTLSCSPISGHRSVSWYQQTPGQGLQFLFEYFSETQRNKGNFPGRFSGRQFSNSRSEMNVSTLELGDSALYLCASSLRGGPMYEQYFGPGTRLTVT.